This T cell receptor beta chain was recovered during a study of T cell repertoires in cytomegalovirus infection. On the study more broadly: Evidence of both CMV infection and a matching HLA type came from public TCR beta signatures.

Germline V CDR1 and CDR2: MDHEN, SYDVKM. V lost 3 bases to trimming and J lost 5 bases, with 17 bases between them. The CDR3 sequence is 15 residues long. TCRdb fed the reads into MiXCR, producing one record per CDR3 protein. The sample carries roughly 760,000 distinct CDR3 sequences, 35% recorded once. With regard to this clonotype: What it recognizes is unknown.

Whole-study results and caveats: Carriers of CMV plus the relevant HLA were identified by cumulative public TCR beta family frequency. Dominating the ex vivo response were HLA-C-restricted CMV-specific TCR beta clonotypes.

The receptor's source is a human donor in good health (CMV status not recorded). Some clones in this sample may be carry-over from other donors' samples. Sequences were obtained from PBMCs. The rearrangement links TRBV28 to TRBJ2-7; possible D gene TRBD1, 5 bases. The CDR3 sequence is CASSFREEQVHEQYF. The CDR3 nucleotides are TGTGCCAGCAGTTTTAGAGAGGAACAGGTCCACGAGCAGTACTTC.